Listed below are T cell receptor beta chains from one sample, sequenced in a study of T-cell reconstitution after alpha-beta-depleted transplantation in children. TCRdb itself ran the PCR reads through MiXCR, one entry per CDR3 protein. In the table there are around 270,000 distinct CDR3 sequences, 7.5% to 9% of which are singletons. The starting material was peripheral blood, obtained 360 days after TCRalphabeta/CD19-depleted stem cell transplant. The origin of the receptors is a female patient aged 2-10 years who had a stem cell transplant for Fanconi anemia, so the T cells may come from the graft donor. Each CDR3 is given without its conserved first and last residue. Fields, in order: V gene, J gene, CDR3 protein.

TRBV12-3/TRBV12-4	TRBJ1-3	ASSFLRGSGNTIY
TRBV7-9	TRBJ2-7	ASSFWDTSYEQY
TRBV5-1	TRBJ1-1	ASSLGPPDRALAF
TRBV5-1	TRBJ2-1	ASSFTSVRNNEQF
TRBV11-2	TRBJ1-4	ASSRLAGTGNVKLF
TRBV7-2	TRBJ2-3	ASSLVAASTDTQY
TRBV5-6	TRBJ2-5	ASSPQGLARETQY
TRBV29-1	TRBJ2-3	SVDGLRTDTQY
TRBV14	TRBJ1-1	ASSQDFRRYTEAF
TRBV6-2/TRBV6-3	TRBJ2-2	ASSYNRGRADTGELF